The rows below give T cell receptor beta chains drawn from one sample of a study of blood T cell repertoires in COVID-19. Profiling relied on immunoSEQ multiplex PCR, and the TCRdb table lists in-frame clones only, not all of them. Of approximately 280,000 clones detected, 88% appear once; the ten largest clones hold over 8%. Input material: peripheral blood. All receptors derive from a man aged 18 to 35 with active or convalescent COVID-19. Each CDR3 is given with its conserved first and last residue. The D gene is left open where the match is weak. The size of a clone is reported for some rows only, either as once, few or many, or as a class for expanded clones.

cdr3_aa: CASSLGTATSYEQYF
cdr3_nt: TGTGCCAGCAGCTTGGGGACAGCGACCTCCTACGAGCAGTACTTC
v_call: TRBV13
d_call: TRBD1
clone_size: -
j_call: TRBJ2-7
cdr3_length: 15

cdr3_aa: CASSSRSRGTDYGYTF
cdr3_nt: TGTGCCAGCAGCTCGCGATCCCGGGGGACAGACTATGGCTACACCTTC
v_call: TRBV5-4
d_call: TRBD1
clone_size: -
j_call: TRBJ1-2
cdr3_length: 16

cdr3_aa: CASSRRVEETQYF
cdr3_nt: TGTGCCAGCAGCCGCAGGGTCGAGGAGACCCAGTACTTC
v_call: TRBV7-9
d_call: -
clone_size: -
j_call: TRBJ2-5
cdr3_length: 13

cdr3_aa: CASSYSGGGSYNEQFF
cdr3_nt: TGTGCCAGCAGTTACTCAGGCGGGGGGAGCTACAATGAGCAGTTCTTC
v_call: TRBV6-5
d_call: TRBD2
clone_size: -
j_call: TRBJ2-1
cdr3_length: 16

cdr3_aa: CASSLASGPSYNEQFF
cdr3_nt: TGTGCCAGCAGCTTGGCTAGCGGCCCCTCCTACAATGAGCAGTTCTTC
v_call: TRBV5-4
d_call: TRBD2
clone_size: -
j_call: TRBJ2-1
cdr3_length: 16

cdr3_aa: CASSLVPGTASTGELFF
cdr3_nt: TGTGCCAGCAGCCTAGTTCCCGGGACAGCTAGCACCGGGGAGCTGTTTTTT
v_call: TRBV27
d_call: TRBD1
clone_size: -
j_call: TRBJ2-2
cdr3_length: 17

cdr3_aa: CASSLGGVGEQFF
cdr3_nt: TGTGCCAGCAGCCTAGGGGGGGTCGGTGAGCAGTTCTTC
v_call: TRBV7-3
d_call: -
clone_size: -
j_call: TRBJ2-1
cdr3_length: 13

cdr3_aa: CASSLTAGANTEAFF
cdr3_nt: TGTGCCAGCAGTTTAACCGCTGGAGCGAACACTGAAGCTTTCTTT
v_call: TRBV6-5
d_call: -
clone_size: once
j_call: TRBJ1-1
cdr3_length: 15

cdr3_aa: CASSLGVYEQYF
cdr3_nt: TGTGCCAGCAGCTTAGGGGTTTACGAGCAGTACTTC
v_call: TRBV5-6
d_call: -
clone_size: -
j_call: TRBJ2-7
cdr3_length: 12

cdr3_aa: CASSLAVGQGGYEQYF
cdr3_nt: TGTGCCAGCAGCTTGGCCGTAGGACAGGGTGGCTACGAGCAGTACTTC
v_call: TRBV5-6
d_call: TRBD1
clone_size: -
j_call: TRBJ2-7
cdr3_length: 16

cdr3_aa: CASRTGGDQPQHF
cdr3_nt: TGTGCCAGCAGGACAGGGGGCGATCAGCCCCAGCATTTT
v_call: TRBV18
d_call: TRBD1
clone_size: few
j_call: TRBJ1-5
cdr3_length: 13

cdr3_aa: CASSSGLAGQPYQETQYF
cdr3_nt: TGTGCCAGCAGCTCGGGACTAGCGGGTCAACCGTACCAAGAGACCCAGTACTTC
v_call: TRBV7-8
d_call: TRBD2
clone_size: -
j_call: TRBJ2-5
cdr3_length: 18

cdr3_aa: CASNPWQGEGEQYF
cdr3_nt: TGTGCCAGCAACCCCTGGCAGGGGGAAGGCGAGCAGTACTTC
v_call: TRBV27
d_call: TRBD1
clone_size: -
j_call: TRBJ2-7
cdr3_length: 14

cdr3_aa: CASSRLSRGEGTGELFF
cdr3_nt: TGTGCCAGCAGCCGCCTCTCCCGGGGGGAGGGCACCGGGGAGCTGTTTTTT
v_call: TRBV7-3
d_call: TRBD2
clone_size: -
j_call: TRBJ2-2
cdr3_length: 17

cdr3_aa: CASSVPVSQRDTQYF
cdr3_nt: TGTGCCAGCAGCGTCCCCGTCTCCCAGCGAGATACGCAGTATTTT
v_call: TRBV5-5
d_call: -
clone_size: -
j_call: TRBJ2-3
cdr3_length: 15

cdr3_aa: CASSRAGLAGLTDTQYF
cdr3_nt: TGTGCCAGCAGCCGTGCAGGACTAGCGGGGCTCACAGATACGCAGTATTTT
v_call: TRBV3-1/TRBV3-2
d_call: TRBD2
clone_size: -
j_call: TRBJ2-3
cdr3_length: 17